A single sample is the source of the 4 T cell receptor beta chains below, sequenced in a study of blood T cell repertoires in COVID-19. This table comes from immunoSEQ multiplex PCR, and its TCRdb copy is limited to in-frame clones, with some not included. In the table there are 120,000 to 150,000 clones, approximately 86% of which are singletons. Sequencing was carried out using peripheral blood. The receptors stem from a woman aged 40-49 years with active or convalescent COVID-19.

This chain joins TRBV27 and TRBJ1-5; 7 nucleotides align to TRBD1. CDR1 is MNHEY and CDR2 is SMNVEV in the germline V gene (reference sequence). V lost 4 bases, J lost 0 bases, and 12 bases stayed unmatched. This CDR3 contains 18 residues. The CDR3 DNA reads as TGTGCCAGCAGTTCCTCCGGGACAGTTAAGTATAGCAATCAGCCCCAGCATTTT. Its protein is CASSSSGTVKYSNQPQHF.

This clone was seen a single time. J is TRBJ2-6 and V is TRBV7-8, with TRBD1 as a possible D gene (6 bases). Germline V lookup: CDR1 SGHVS, CDR2 FQNEAQ. V was shortened by 5 bases and J by 2 bases, with 13 bases between the two germline ends. The CDR3 extends over 16 amino acids. The DNA for the CDR3 is TGTGCCAGCAGCGCAGAAGCAGGGGCTGGGGCCAACGTCCTGACTTTC. Translating it yields CASSAEAGAGANVLTF. Combining the CDR3 with reference TRBV7-8 and TRBJ2-6 gives the whole variable domain GAGVSQSPRYKVAKRGQDVALRCDPISGHVSLFWYQQALGQGPEFLTYFQNEAQLDKSGLPSDRFFAERPEGSVSTLKIQRTQQEDSAVYLCASSAEAGAGANVLTFGAGSRLTVL.

The table lists this clone with a few counts. The chain joins TRBV5-4 to TRBJ1-2; D call uncertain. Germline values: CDR1 SGHNT, CDR2 YYREEE (reference sequence). Trimming removed 4 bases at V and 4 bases at J, with 17 bases between. The CDR3 has 15 amino acids. DNA of the CDR3: TGTGCCAGCAGCCTAGAACTCGGGTCCTTCTATGGCTACACCTTC. This sequence encodes CASSLELGSFYGYTF.

V gene TRBV5-1 combines with J gene TRBJ2-5; tentative D call: TRBD1 (5 bases). V was cut by 0 bases and J by 4 bases, with 10 bases left in between. This CDR3 is 14 amino acids long. The germline V gene encodes CDR1 SGHRS and CDR2 YFSETQ. The CDR3 region has the DNA TGCGCCAGCAGCTTGGGGGCTCAGGGAGAGACCCAGTACTTC. Translating gives CASSLGAQGETQYF.